The 9 T cell receptor beta chains presented below share a single source sample, sequenced in a study of T cell responses to AZD1222 COVID-19 vaccine. Profiled with immunoSEQ multiplex PCR; TCRdb holds only in-frame clones, not every one. The data hold 150,000 to 180,000 clones, with 85% to 90% observed a single time. This specimen was peripheral blood, taken 28 days after the second AZD1222 dose. The receptors shown here come from an adult who received the AZD1222 COVID-19 vaccine.

V gene TRBV5-4 combines with J gene TRBJ2-3, with 7 bases that match TRBD2. The J segment lost 9 bases and the V segment lost 3 bases, leaving 16 bases of the junction unmatched. The CDR3 loop spans 16 amino acids. The germline V gene has CDR1 SGHNT and CDR2 YYREEE (reference sequence). The chain's CDR3 is CASSSRRVLAEGTQYF. As DNA, the CDR3 is TGTGCCAGCAGCTCGCGAAGGGTTCTAGCGGAGGGGACGCAGTATTTT. The whole variable domain, remainder taken from reference TRBV5-4 and TRBJ2-3, is ETGVTQSPTHLIKTRGQQVTLRCSSQSGHNTVSWYQQALGQGPQFIFQYYREEENGRGNFPPRFSGLQFPNYSSELNVNALELDDSALYLCASSSRRVLAEGTQYFGPGTRLTVL.

V usage is TRBV2 and J usage is TRBJ1-2, with D tentatively TRBD1 (5 bases). The ends were cut back, 5 bases at V and 3 bases at J, with 13 bases in the middle. This CDR3 region has 14 residues. CDR1 and CDR2 from the germline V gene are SNHLY and FYNNEI. The CDR3 sequence: CASSTVSRDYGYTF. In DNA, the CDR3 is TGTGCCAGCAGTACGGTTTCCAGGGACTATGGCTACACCTTC.

The chain carries TRBV2 and TRBJ1-5; a weak D match, TRBD1 (6 bases). CDR3 size: 14 residues. Germline V lookup: CDR1 SNHLY, CDR2 FYNNEI. V lost 5 bases to trimming and J lost 5 bases, with 13 bases between them. The CDR3 is CASSRTAGDQPQHF. The CDR3 region has the DNA TGTGCCAGCAGTCGGACAGCGGGGGATCAGCCCCAGCATTTT.

V and J are TRBV28 and TRBJ2-2; D unclear. The CDR3 is made up of 13 amino acids. CDR1 is MDHEN and CDR2 is SYDVKM in the germline V gene. V was clipped by 1 base and J by 8 bases, with 8 bases between them. DNA of the CDR3: TGTGCCAGCAGTTTATACTCATCGGGGGAGCTGTTTTTT. It specifies CASSLYSSGELFF.

This chain connects TRBV6-5 to TRBJ1-1, with D maybe TRBD1 (6 bases). The CDR3 runs to 14 residues. V lost 5 bases and J 3 bases, leaving 13 bases between the germline ends. Per the germline V gene, CDR1 is MNHEY and CDR2 is SVGAGI. In nucleotides, the CDR3 is TGTGCCAGCAGTCGTAACACAGGGCACACTGAAGCTTTCTTT. Amino acid sequence: CASSRNTGHTEAFF.

The sample holds one count of this clone. The chain uses TRBV28 and TRBJ1-6; D is ambiguous. The CDR3 totals 15 residues. Germline values: CDR1 MDHEN, CDR2 SYDVKM. The V and J ends lost 2 bases and 8 bases respectively, with 13 bases between them. The CDR3 bases are TGTGCCAGCAGTTTAATATCTGAAGTCCATTCACCCCTCCACTTT. Translation: CASSLISEVHSPLHF. The full variable domain, rest sourced from reference TRBV28 and TRBJ1-6, is DVKVTQSSRYLVKRTGEKVFLECVQDMDHENMFWYRQDPGLGLRLIYFSYDVKMKEKGDIPEGYSVSREKKERFSLILESASTNQTSMYLCASSLISEVHSPLHFGNGTRLTVT.

The table lists this clone with a few counts. A much larger clone sits a single nucleotide away, making a read error possible. The V gene is TRBV28, the J gene TRBJ2-7, with TRBD1 identical over 11 bases. CDR3 length equals 15 residues. V was clipped by 8 bases and J by 7 bases; unmatched bases: 13. Germline values: CDR1 MDHEN, CDR2 SYDVKM. The CDR3 DNA is TGTGCCAGCGCGGGGAGGGGGACAGGGGGGAGAGAGCAGTACTTC. This gives the protein CASAGRGTGGREQYF.

This chain connects TRBV6-2 or TRBV6-3 to TRBJ2-7; possibly TRBD1 for D (6 bases). V was clipped by 5 bases and J by 0 bases, with 11 bases between them. This CDR3 is 14 amino acids long. Germline V gene sequence: CDR1 MNHEY, CDR2 SVGEGT. The DNA of the CDR3 is TGTGCCAGCAGTCTCAGGGGTCTCTCCTACGAGCAGTACTTC. This sequence encodes CASSLRGLSYEQYF.

This sequence joins TRBV5-6 and TRBJ1-2, with D uncertain. Trimming left V 6 bases short and J 0 bases short, with 12 bases between. This CDR3 spans 14 amino acids. The germline V gene has CDR1 SGHDT and CDR2 YYEEEE. The CDR3 sequence is CASTKGGANYGYTF. The CDR3 coding sequence is TGTGCCAGCACCAAGGGTGGAGCTAACTATGGCTACACCTTC.